The 20 T cell receptor beta chains below all came from one sample that was sequenced in a study of blood T cell repertoires in COVID-19. Only in-frame clones appear in the TCRdb table, and some are missing; sequencing was by immunoSEQ multiplex PCR. The table lists roughly 500,000 clones, around nine tenths of them singletons. Material: PBMCs or T cells enriched from blood (not recorded which). Every receptor here comes from a woman aged 55-75 years who had recovered from COVID-19.

The gene calls are TRBV4-1 and TRBJ2-6; D is unclear. The CDR3 is 13 residues long. V lost 6 bases to trimming and J lost 1 base, with 4 bases between them. Germline lookup yields CDR1 MGHRA and CDR2 YSYEKL. The chain's CDR3 is CASSPSGANVLTF. In DNA form, the CDR3 reads TGCGCCAGCAGTCCTTCTGGGGCCAACGTCCTGACTTTC.

The rearrangement joins TRBV5-1 to TRBJ2-1; 7 nucleotides align to TRBD1. The CDR3 runs 15 residues. The V and J ends lost 4 bases and 4 bases, in that order; junction bases with no gene match: 8. Germline V gives CDR1 SGHRS, CDR2 YFSETQ. The DNA for the CDR3 is TGCGCCAGCAGCCGAGAGGGGGCAGCTTACAATGAGCAGTTCTTC. Protein: CASSREGAAYNEQFF.

The chain has TRBV2 and TRBJ2-5, with D possibly TRBD2 on 6 matching bases. The CDR3 runs 15 residues. Deletions cut 2 bases from V and 4 bases from J, with 14 bases between. Germline-derived CDR1 and CDR2 are SNHLY and FYNNEI. The CDR3 spells CASSERGGLRETQYF. DNA of the CDR3: TGTGCCAGCAGTGAACGGGGCGGACTAAGAGAGACCCAGTACTTC.

CDR3 region: CASSEQGRGQPQHF. For the CDR3, the DNA is TGTGCCAGCAGTGAACAGGGTCGGGGCCAGCCCCAGCATTTT. The V and J genes are TRBV6-4 and TRBJ1-5; possible D gene TRBD1, 6 bases. The germline V gene has CDR1 MRHNA and CDR2 SNTAGT. V shed 3 bases and J shed 7 bases, with 13 bases lying between them. This CDR3 is 14 amino acids long.

The chain carries TRBV6-5 and TRBJ1-1, with D perhaps TRBD1 (5 bases). The germline CDR1 and CDR2 sequences are MNHEY and SVGAGI. The CDR3 spans 13 residues. The V end lost 6 bases, the J end lost 8 bases, and 16 bases lay between the germline ends. DNA for the CDR3: TGTGCCAGCAGACCCCCTAGGTCAGGGGAAGCTTTCTTT. Protein product: CASRPPRSGEAFF.

The genes are TRBV18 and TRBJ2-5; TRBD2 is a possible D gene (5 bases). Trimming took off 3 bases at V and 1 base at J, with 9 bases between the two ends. CDR3 length equals 14 residues. Germline values: CDR1 KGHSH, CDR2 LQKENI. This CDR3 is CASSPTGVQETQYF. The CDR3 coding sequence is TGTGCCAGCTCACCCACCGGGGTCCAAGAGACCCAGTACTTC.

This clone was detected only a few times. J is TRBJ1-6 and V is TRBV3-1 (or the pseudogene TRBV3-2), with 7 bases identical to TRBD1. The CDR3 spans 16 residues. V shed 4 bases and J 7 bases; nucleotides not matched to a gene: 10. Per germline, CDR1 LGHDT and CDR2 YNNKEL (reference sequence). The CDR3 protein is CASSPPRQGRNSPLHF. The CDR3, as DNA: TGTGCCAGCAGCCCCCCCAGACAGGGCAGGAATTCACCCCTCCACTTT.

This clone was counted only a few times. The chain recombines TRBV9 with TRBJ2-1, with D unclear. The germline gives CDR1 SGDLS, CDR2 YYNGEE. The CDR3 has 15 residues. Trimming shortened V by 0 bases and J by 4 bases, and 11 bases separated the two germline ends. CDR3 DNA: TGTGCCAGCAGCGTAGGGTCACTTAATTACAATGAGCAGTTCTTC. Amino acids: CASSVGSLNYNEQFF.

The chain combines TRBV6-2 or TRBV6-3 with TRBJ1-5, with TRBD1 matching 7 bases. Germline CDR1 and CDR2: MNHEY and SVGEGT. V was clipped by 6 bases and J by 1 base; unmatched bases: 15. The CDR3 is made up of 18 amino acids. The CDR3 DNA sequence: TGTGCCAGCAGCCCACCGACAGGGCATATATTCAGCAATCAGCCCCAGCATTTT. Protein sequence: CASSPPTGHIFSNQPQHF.

This rearrangement joins TRBV5-1 to TRBJ2-7; possible D gene TRBD2, 7 bases. There are 15 residues in the CDR3. V lost 0 bases and J lost 2, with 12 bases in between. The germline V gene encodes CDR1 SGHRS and CDR2 YFSETQ. The CDR3 DNA reads TGCGCCAGCAGCTTGGGACGGGGGGCTGCCTACGAGCAGTACTTC. It is translated as CASSLGRGAAYEQYF.

The chain couples TRBV3-1 (or the pseudogene TRBV3-2) to TRBJ1-6, with 8 bases fitting TRBD1. Germline lookup yields CDR1 LGHDT and CDR2 YNNKEL (reference sequence). V lost 4 bases to trimming and J lost 6 bases; unmatched junction nucleotides: 8. CDR3 length equals 16 residues. The CDR3 DNA is TGTGCCAGCAGCCGCTTAACCGGGACAGGTAATTCACCCCTCCACTTT. Protein sequence: CASSRLTGTGNSPLHF.

The chain employs TRBV19 and TRBJ2-5, with 8 bases that match TRBD1. J lost 2 bases, V lost 4 bases, and 12 bases had no gene match. CDR1 and CDR2 from the germline V gene are LNHDA and SQIVND (reference sequence). The CDR3 contains 17 residues. CDR3 nucleotide sequence: TGTGCCAGTAGTACGCCCAGGACAGGGACTTCACAAGAGACCCAGTACTTC. Translation: CASSTPRTGTSQETQYF. The entire variable domain, with the rest obtained from reference TRBV19 and TRBJ2-5, is as follows: DGGITQSPKYLFRKEGQNVTLSCEQNLNHDAMYWYRQDPGQGLRLIYYSQIVNDFQKGDIAEGYSVSREKKESFPLTVTSAQKNPTAFYLCASSTPRTGTSQETQYFGPGTRLLVL.

V usage is TRBV12-3 or TRBV12-4 and J usage is TRBJ2-5; D is possibly TRBD1 (5 bases). With 2 bases removed from V and 2 bases from J, the gap between germline ends came to 6 bases. The CDR3 sequence is 13 residues long. The CDR3 nucleotides read TGTGCCAGCAGTTTACAGGGACAAGAGACCCAGTACTTC. Protein: CASSLQGQETQYF.

The rearrangement uses TRBV4-2 and TRBJ2-5, with a possible D match to TRBD1 (5 bases). Germline V gene sequence: CDR1 LGHNA, CDR2 YNFKEQ. This CDR3 is 14 amino acids long. Deletions cut 0 bases from V and 3 bases from J, with 8 bases between. CDR3 in amino acids: CASSQDRQKETQYF. In DNA form, the CDR3 reads TGTGCCAGCAGCCAAGACCGACAGAAAGAGACCCAGTACTTC.

CDR3 coding DNA: TGTGCCAGCAGCCGGGACAAGGGGGTCACTGAAGCTTTCTTT. This translates into CASSRDKGVTEAFF. This chain connects TRBV7-2 to TRBJ1-1, with D perhaps TRBD1 (6 bases). The CDR3 has 14 residues. Trimming took 5 bases from V and 4 from J, leaving 14 bases between them. Germline CDR1 SGHTA, CDR2 FQGNSA.

This rearrangement joins TRBV10-2 to TRBJ1-1; 8 bases are a match to TRBD1. The J segment lost 5 bases and the V segment lost 5 bases, leaving 4 bases of the junction unmatched. CDR1 is WSHSY and CDR2 is SAAADI in the germline V gene. CDR3 length equals 13 residues. CDR3 coding DNA: TGCGCCAGCAGTCACAGGGGGAGGACTGAAGCTTTCTTT. Residues: CASSHRGRTEAFF.

This chain joins TRBV6-4 and TRBJ1-5, with a possible D match to TRBD1 (6 bases). Looked up from germline, CDR1 is MRHNA and CDR2 is SNTAGT. This CDR3 spans 15 amino acids. Trimming left V 4 bases short and J 9 bases short, with 19 bases between. The CDR3 region has the DNA TGTGCCAGCAGTGCAAACCCTACACAGGGACGGCCCCAGCATTTT. Amino acids: CASSANPTQGRPQHF.

The rearrangement joins TRBV2 to TRBJ2-6; D not resolved. Germline V CDR1 and CDR2: SNHLY, FYNNEI. The CDR3 contains 15 residues. The V end lost 4 bases, the J end lost 4 bases, and 11 bases lay between the germline ends. CDR3 protein: CASSAADSGANVLTF. In nucleotides, the CDR3 is TGTGCCAGCAGTGCGGCGGATTCCGGGGCCAACGTCCTGACTTTC. Full variable domain (remainder filled in from reference TRBV2 and TRBJ2-6): EPEVTQTPSHQVTQMGQEVILRCVPISNHLYFYWYRQILGQKVEFLVSFYNNEISEKSEIFDDQFSVERPDGSNFTLKIRSTKLEDSAMYFCASSAADSGANVLTFGAGSRLTVL.

The chain combines TRBV6-4 with TRBJ2-1; tentatively, D is TRBD2 (5 bases). The CDR3 is 16 amino acids. Trimming removed 0 bases at V and 4 bases at J, with 13 bases between. Germline CDR1 reads MRHNA; CDR2 reads SNTAGT. The CDR3 DNA reads as TGTGCCAGCAGTGACTCCCCGGGGTTGGGGTACAATGAGCAGTTCTTC. Translated: CASSDSPGLGYNEQFF.

The V and J genes are TRBV18 and TRBJ1-5; maybe TRBD1 (6 bases). In germline, CDR1 is KGHSH, CDR2 LQKENI. Trimming left V 5 bases short and J 2 bases short, with 19 bases between. The CDR3 is 17 amino acids. This CDR3 reads CASSNKGVQGGNQPQHF. The CDR3 DNA sequence: TGTGCCAGCTCAAACAAGGGGGTACAGGGTGGCAATCAGCCCCAGCATTTT.